This TCR beta chain was sequenced during a study of T cell responses to AZD1222 COVID-19 vaccine. Study conclusions and caveats: Spike-specific TCR breadth and depth went up after people got two AZD1222 doses. Clonal diversity was possibly underestimated, and white British individuals and females predominated among donors.

Sequencing used immunoSEQ multiplex PCR; TCRdb keeps in-frame clones, though not all of them. The profile shows 120,000 or so clones, around 80% of them singletons. In its sample, this clone was seen a few times. The antigen is undetermined. The V segment lost 6 bases and the J segment 4 bases; nucleotides outside the gene matches: 7. Germline CDR1 SNHLY, CDR2 FYNNEI. The CDR3 has 15 residues. This clonotype was obtained from an adult who received the AZD1222 COVID-19 vaccine. The specimen comprised peripheral blood, sampled 28 days after the second AZD1222 dose. The chain couples TRBV2 to TRBJ1-4, with 8 bases lining up with TRBD1. This chain's CDR3 is CASSRTGGVNEKLFF. The DNA of the CDR3 is TGTGCCAGCAGCCGAACAGGGGGAGTTAATGAAAAACTGTTTTTT.